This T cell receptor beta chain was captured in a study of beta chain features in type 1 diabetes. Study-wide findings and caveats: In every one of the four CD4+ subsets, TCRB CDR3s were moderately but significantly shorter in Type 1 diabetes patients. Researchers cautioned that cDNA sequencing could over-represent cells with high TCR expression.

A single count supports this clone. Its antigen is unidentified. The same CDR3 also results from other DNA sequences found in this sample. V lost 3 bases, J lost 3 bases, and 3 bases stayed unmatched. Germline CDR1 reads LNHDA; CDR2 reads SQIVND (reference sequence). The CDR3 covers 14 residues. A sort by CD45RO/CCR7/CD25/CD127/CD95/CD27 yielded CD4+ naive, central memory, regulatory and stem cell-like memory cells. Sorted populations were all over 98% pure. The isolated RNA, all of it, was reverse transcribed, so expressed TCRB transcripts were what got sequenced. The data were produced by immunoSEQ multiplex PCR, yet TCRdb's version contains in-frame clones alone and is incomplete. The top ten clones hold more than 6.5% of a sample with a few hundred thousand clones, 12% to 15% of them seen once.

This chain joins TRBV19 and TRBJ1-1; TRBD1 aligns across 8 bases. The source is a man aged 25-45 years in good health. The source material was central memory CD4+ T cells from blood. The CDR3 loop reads CASSIDRGDTEAFF. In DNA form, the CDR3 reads TGTGCCAGTAGTATCGACAGGGGAGACACTGAAGCTTTCTTT.